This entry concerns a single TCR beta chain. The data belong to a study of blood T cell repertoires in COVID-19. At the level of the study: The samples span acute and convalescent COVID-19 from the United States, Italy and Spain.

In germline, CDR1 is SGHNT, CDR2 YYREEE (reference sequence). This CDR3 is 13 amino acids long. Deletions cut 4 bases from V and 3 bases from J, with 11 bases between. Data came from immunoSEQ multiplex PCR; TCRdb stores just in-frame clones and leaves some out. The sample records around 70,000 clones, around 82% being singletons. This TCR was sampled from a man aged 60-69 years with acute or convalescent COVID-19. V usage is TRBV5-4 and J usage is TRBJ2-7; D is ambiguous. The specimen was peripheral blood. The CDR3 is CASSTAGLYEQYF. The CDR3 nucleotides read TGTGCCAGCAGCACAGCCGGCCTCTACGAGCAGTACTTC. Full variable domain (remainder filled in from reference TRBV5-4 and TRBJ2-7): ETGVTQSPTHLIKTRGQQVTLRCSSQSGHNTVSWYQQALGQGPQFIFQYYREEENGRGNFPPRFSGLQFPNYSSELNVNALELDDSALYLCASSTAGLYEQYFGPGTRLTVT.